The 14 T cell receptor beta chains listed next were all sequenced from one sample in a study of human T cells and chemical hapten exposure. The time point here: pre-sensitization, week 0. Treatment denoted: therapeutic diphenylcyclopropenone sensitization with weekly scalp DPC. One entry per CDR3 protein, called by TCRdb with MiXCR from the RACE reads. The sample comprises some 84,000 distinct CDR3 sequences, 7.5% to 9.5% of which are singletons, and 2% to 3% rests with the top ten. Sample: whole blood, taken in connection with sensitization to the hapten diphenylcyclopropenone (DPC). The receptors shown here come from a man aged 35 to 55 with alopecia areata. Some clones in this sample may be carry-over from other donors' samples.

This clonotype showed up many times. CDR3 sequence: CASSPRQGTYEQYF. The CDR3 DNA reads TGTGCCAGCAGCCCAAGACAGGGAACCTACGAGCAGTACTTC. The rearrangement joins TRBV7-9 to TRBJ2-7; TRBD1 aligns across 7 bases. Germline V gene sequence: CDR1 SEHNR, CDR2 FQNEAQ (reference sequence). The CDR3 sequence is 14 residues long. V trimming: 5 bases; J trimming: 2 bases; junction bases outside the gene matches: 6.

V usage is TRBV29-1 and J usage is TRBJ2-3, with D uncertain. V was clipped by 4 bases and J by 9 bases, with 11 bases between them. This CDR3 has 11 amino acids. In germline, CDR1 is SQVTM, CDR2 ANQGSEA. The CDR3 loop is CSVVKQATQYF. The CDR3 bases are TGCAGCGTTGTTAAGCAGGCCACGCAGTATTTT.

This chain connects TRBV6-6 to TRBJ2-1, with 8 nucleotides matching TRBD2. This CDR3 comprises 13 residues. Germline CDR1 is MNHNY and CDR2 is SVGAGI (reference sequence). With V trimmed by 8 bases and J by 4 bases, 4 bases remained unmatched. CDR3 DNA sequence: TGTGCCAGCGGGCGGGGGGATTACAATGAGCAGTTCTTC. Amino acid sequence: CASGRGDYNEQFF.

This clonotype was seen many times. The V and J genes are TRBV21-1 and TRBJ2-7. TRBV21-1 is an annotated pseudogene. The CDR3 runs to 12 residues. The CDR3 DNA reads TGTGCCAGCAGCAAAGCGACAGAGGAGCAGTACTTC. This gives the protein CASSKATEEQYF.

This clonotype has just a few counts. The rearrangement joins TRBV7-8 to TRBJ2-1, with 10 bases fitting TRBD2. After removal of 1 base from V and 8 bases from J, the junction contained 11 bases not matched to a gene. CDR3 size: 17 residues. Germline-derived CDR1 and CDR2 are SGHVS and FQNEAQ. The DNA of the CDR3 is TGTGCCAGCAGCTTAGAAGTTGGGCTAGCGGGAGCCGATGAGCAGTTCTTC. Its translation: CASSLEVGLAGADEQFF.

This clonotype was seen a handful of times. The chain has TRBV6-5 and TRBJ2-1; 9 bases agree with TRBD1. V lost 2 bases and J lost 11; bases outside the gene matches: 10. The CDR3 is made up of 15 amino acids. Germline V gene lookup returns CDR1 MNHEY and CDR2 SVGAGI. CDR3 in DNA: TGTGCCAGCAGTTACCAGCTACCGGGACAGGGTCAGCAGTTCTTC. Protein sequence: CASSYQLPGQGQQFF.

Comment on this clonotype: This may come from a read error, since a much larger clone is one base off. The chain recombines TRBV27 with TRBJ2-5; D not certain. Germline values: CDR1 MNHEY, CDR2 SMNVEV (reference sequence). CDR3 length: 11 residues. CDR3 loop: CTSSPRETQYF. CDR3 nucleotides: TGTACCAGCAGCCCCAGAGAGACCCAGTACTTC.

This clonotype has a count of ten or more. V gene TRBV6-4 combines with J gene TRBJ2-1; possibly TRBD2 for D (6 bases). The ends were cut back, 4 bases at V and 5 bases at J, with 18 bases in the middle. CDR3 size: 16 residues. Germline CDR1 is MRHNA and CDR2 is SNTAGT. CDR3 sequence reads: CASSVEQGTSNNEQFF. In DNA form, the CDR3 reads TGTGCCAGCAGTGTTGAACAAGGAACTAGCAACAATGAGCAGTTCTTC.

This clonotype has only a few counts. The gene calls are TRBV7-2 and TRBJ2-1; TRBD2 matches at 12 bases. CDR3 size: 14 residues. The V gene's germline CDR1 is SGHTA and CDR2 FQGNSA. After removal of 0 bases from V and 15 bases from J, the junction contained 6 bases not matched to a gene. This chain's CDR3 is CASSLALAGGPRFF. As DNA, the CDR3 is TGTGCCAGCAGCTTAGCTCTAGCGGGAGGGCCTCGGTTCTTC.

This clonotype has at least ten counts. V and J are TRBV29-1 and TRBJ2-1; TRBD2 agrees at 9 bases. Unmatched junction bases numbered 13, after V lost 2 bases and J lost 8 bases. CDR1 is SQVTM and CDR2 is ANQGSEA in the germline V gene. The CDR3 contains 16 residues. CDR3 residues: CSVETSGRYSFDEQFF. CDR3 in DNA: TGCAGCGTTGAAACCAGCGGGAGGTACTCTTTCGATGAGCAGTTCTTC.

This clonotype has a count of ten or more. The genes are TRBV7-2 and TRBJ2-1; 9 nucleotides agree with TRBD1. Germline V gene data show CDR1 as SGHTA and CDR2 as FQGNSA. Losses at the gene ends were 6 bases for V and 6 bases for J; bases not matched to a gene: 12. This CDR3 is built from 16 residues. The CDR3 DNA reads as TGTGCCAGCAGGTACCCGGGACAGGGTAGGCTCAATGAGCAGTTCTTC. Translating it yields CASRYPGQGRLNEQFF.

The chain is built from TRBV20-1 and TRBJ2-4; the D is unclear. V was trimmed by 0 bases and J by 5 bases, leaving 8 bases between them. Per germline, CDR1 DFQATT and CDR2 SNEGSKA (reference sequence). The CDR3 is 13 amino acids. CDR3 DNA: TGCAGTGCTAGAGATGAGGTCCAAAACATTCAGTACTTC. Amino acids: CSARDEVQNIQYF.

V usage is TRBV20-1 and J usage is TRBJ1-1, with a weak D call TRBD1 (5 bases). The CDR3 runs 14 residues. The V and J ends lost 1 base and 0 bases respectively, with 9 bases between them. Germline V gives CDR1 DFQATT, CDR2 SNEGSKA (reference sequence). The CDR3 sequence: CSARVGGMNTEAFF. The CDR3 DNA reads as TGCAGTGCTAGAGTTGGGGGGATGAACACTGAAGCTTTCTTT.

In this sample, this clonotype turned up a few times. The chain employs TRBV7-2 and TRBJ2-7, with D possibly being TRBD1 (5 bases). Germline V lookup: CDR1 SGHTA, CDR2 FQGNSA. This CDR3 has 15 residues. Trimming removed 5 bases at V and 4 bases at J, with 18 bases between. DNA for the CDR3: TGTGCCAGCAGCCTCCCCTCAGGGTTAGGATACGAGCAGTACTTC. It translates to CASSLPSGLGYEQYF.